Below are 8 T cell receptor beta chains sequenced from a single sample in a study of tumor-infiltrating lymphocytes in primary liver carcinoma. The input was 450 to 550 ng total RNA; TCR beta cDNA was made from it with a constant-region primer. Slightly modified ARM-PCR served as the procedure for the TCR beta libraries. These libraries came from three rounds of nested multiplex PCR. TRBV1-TRBV30 forward primers paired with a C-beta reverse primer were used in the first two PCR rounds, which ran roughly 10 cycles each. TCRdb re-analysed the multiplex PCR reads in MiXCR, keeping a single row per CDR3 protein. The repertoire has more than 45,000 distinct CDR3 sequences, 65% to 85% of them found once; the top ten carry around a quarter. The study co-extracted DNA and RNA from about 20-30 mg of unsorted bulk tissue. The sequenced material came from liver tumor tissue from sampling region 5. Subset reported: tumor region T5, tumor centre. The receptor source for this set is a man aged 40-50 years with primary liver carcinoma and hepatitis B virus infection.

Remarks on this clonotype: This is likely a read error, given that the CDR3 carries no conserved phenylalanine or tryptophan at its end. The rearrangement links TRBV11-2 to TRBJ1-5; tentatively, D is TRBD1 (6 bases). Looked up from germline, CDR1 is SGHAT and CDR2 is FQNNGV. The CDR3 contains 17 residues. Trimming took off 1 base at V and 2 bases at J, with 15 bases between the two ends. As DNA, the CDR3 is TGTGCCAGCAGCTTAGTAGGGATAACAGGGCGCAATCAGCCCCAGCATTGT. It is translated as CASSLVGITGRNQPQHC.

As concerns this clonotype: With a much larger clone just one base away, this may be a read error. The conserved closing phenylalanine or tryptophan is absent in this CDR3, likely reflecting a read error. The chain recombines TRBV19 with TRBJ2-1; TRBD1 matches 10 bases. Germline V gives CDR1 LNHDA, CDR2 SQIVND (reference sequence). The CDR3 is 15 residues long. With V trimmed by 8 bases and J by 7 bases, 11 bases remained unmatched. CDR3 amino acids: CASANDRTGGNEQFL. The CDR3 DNA is TGTGCCAGTGCCAACGACCGGACAGGGGGAAATGAGCAGTTCTTA.

At least ten counts were recorded for this clonotype. With a much larger clone just one base away, this may be a read error. V is TRBV28 and J is TRBJ2-7; D assignment may be TRBD1 or TRBD2 (5 bases each). This CDR3 has 16 amino acids. Trimming shortened V by 5 bases and J by 0 bases, and 17 bases separated the two germline ends. Germline loops: CDR1 MDHEN, CDR2 SYDVKM. The DNA for the CDR3 is TGTGCCAGCAGTCCTCGGCGTAGGGACCGCTCCTACGAGCAGTACTTC. The encoded protein is CASSPRRRDRSYEQYF.

As concerns this clonotype: An end of the junction does not agree with germline; a read error may underlie this. The DNA for the CDR3 is TGCAGCGGGCTATCAGTTGACAAAGACATTCAGTACTTC. Protein: CSGLSVDKDIQYF. The chain carries TRBV29-1 and TRBJ2-4; D remains ambiguous. Germline V CDR1 and CDR2: SQVTM, ANQGSEA. This CDR3 is built from 13 residues.

As concerns this clonotype: One junction end disagrees with the germline gene, perhaps due to a read error. The chain joins TRBV4-3 to TRBJ1-2; D remains ambiguous. The CDR3 contains 13 residues. Germline V CDR1 and CDR2: LGHNA, YSLEER. The CDR3 DNA reads TGCGTCAGCAGCCAAGATGTATCTTGGCGCTACACCTTC. Its protein is CVSSQDVSWRYTF.

This rearrangement joins TRBV11-1 to TRBJ2-2, with unresolved D. Germline values: CDR1 SGHAT, CDR2 FQDESV (reference sequence). There are 13 residues in the CDR3. V gave up 10 bases and J gave up 3 bases, with 12 bases separating them. The CDR3 reads CAIGFWYTGELFF. CDR3 DNA sequence: TGTGCCATCGGCTTTTGGTACACCGGGGAGCTGTTTTTT.

As concerns this clonotype: One end of the junction does not line up with germline, which may come from a read error. The rearrangement joins TRBV6-1 to TRBJ2-3; TRBD2 matches 7 bases. This CDR3 comprises 14 residues. Germline loops: CDR1 MNHNS, CDR2 SASEGT. The CDR3 is CGSGLEGETYTQYF. CDR3 sequence (DNA): TGTGGCAGCGGACTAGAGGGAGAAACATATACGCAGTATTTT.

Remarks on this clonotype: Germline is not matched at one junction end, which may reflect a read error. This chain joins TRBV30 and TRBJ1-1; no definite D call. Germline V gene lookup returns CDR1 GTSNPN and CDR2 SVGIG (reference sequence). This CDR3 has 12 amino acids. CDR3 sequence: CALKGGNTEASF. The CDR3 nucleotides are TGTGCCTTGAAGGGCGGTAACACTGAGGCTTCCTTT.